One sample yielded the 27 T cell receptor beta chains listed below, sequenced in a study of glioma-infiltrating T cells after dendritic cell vaccination. The repertoire was sequenced with immunoSEQ multiplex PCR; TCRdb's copy has only in-frame clones and lacks some. The data hold tens of thousands of clones, with about four fifths observed a single time. Sequencing used blood, obtained before dendritic cell vaccination. The receptors come from a human donor with glioblastoma.

The chain has TRBV11-3 and TRBJ2-6, with TRBD1 matching 8 bases. CDR3 length equals 15 residues. The J segment lost 2 bases and the V segment lost 5 bases, leaving 2 bases of the junction unmatched. Germline V gives CDR1 SGHNT, CDR2 YENEEA. The CDR3 is CASSPRGPGANVLTF. The CDR3 coding sequence is TGTGCCAGCAGCCCCAGGGGGCCTGGGGCCAACGTCCTGACTTTC. Full variable domain (rest looked up from reference TRBV11-3 and TRBJ2-6): EAGVVQSPRYKIIEKKQPVAFWCNPISGHNTLYWYLQNLGQGPELLIRYENEEAVDDSQLPKDRFSAERLKGVDSTLKIQPAELGDSAVYLCASSPRGPGANVLTFGAGSRLTVL.

The chain couples TRBV4-3 to TRBJ1-4; D remains unclear. Between the trimmed V and J ends, which lost 3 bases and 8 bases, there was a span of 13 bases. This CDR3 has 14 amino acids. Looked up from germline, CDR1 is LGHNA and CDR2 is YSLEER. CDR3 in DNA: TGCGCCAGCAGCCAGGGAGGGAGTGACGAAAAACTGTTTTTT. Its protein product is CASSQGGSDEKLFF.

The rearrangement joins TRBV6-6 to TRBJ1-1; D might be TRBD1 (5 bases). Trimming removed 5 bases from V and 5 bases from J, with 15 bases in between. Germline lookup yields CDR1 MNHNY and CDR2 SVGAGI (reference sequence). The CDR3 contains 14 residues. The CDR3 nucleotides read TGTGCCAGCAGTAGCCAGGGTTGGAAGACTGAAGCTTTCTTT. Amino acid sequence: CASSSQGWKTEAFF.

This CDR3 reads CASSPGDFDEQYF. The CDR3 coding sequence is TGCGCCAGCAGCCCGGGGGACTTTGACGAGCAGTACTTC. V and J are TRBV4-1 and TRBJ2-7; TRBD2 is a possible D gene (6 bases). Per the germline V gene, CDR1 is MGHRA and CDR2 is YSYEKL. V lost 4 bases and J 5 bases, leaving 12 bases between the germline ends. There are 13 residues in the CDR3.

The V gene is TRBV25-1, the J gene TRBJ2-7; TRBD1 aligns across 8 bases. Germline V gene sequence: CDR1 MGHDK, CDR2 SYGVNS. This CDR3 has 15 amino acids. After removal of 5 bases from V and 0 bases from J, the junction contained 6 bases not matched to a gene. The CDR3 is CASSLPGTGSYEQYF. As DNA, the CDR3 is TGTGCCAGCAGTCTACCCGGGACAGGCTCCTACGAGCAGTACTTC.

V usage is TRBV7-9 and J usage is TRBJ2-2; 11 nucleotides line up with TRBD2. This CDR3 comprises 19 residues. The germline CDR1 and CDR2 sequences are SEHNR and FQNEAQ (reference sequence). Germline trimming cut 1 base from V and 6 bases from J; bases unmatched to any gene: 13. The CDR3 DNA is TGTGCCAGCAGCTTAGTACTAGCGGGAGCCCCTCGTAAGGCCGGGGAGCTGTTTTTT. Protein sequence: CASSLVLAGAPRKAGELFF. Full variable domain (rest looked up from reference TRBV7-9 and TRBJ2-2): DTGVSQNPRHKITKRGQNVTFRCDPISEHNRLYWYRQTLGQGPEFLTYFQNEAQLEKSRLLSDRFSAERPKGSFSTLEIQRTEQGDSAMYLCASSLVLAGAPRKAGELFFGEGSRLTVL.

The chain has TRBV6-5 and TRBJ1-2; D is uncertain. In germline, CDR1 is MNHEY, CDR2 SVGAGI. The CDR3 loop spans 15 amino acids. V was clipped by 8 bases and J by 5 bases, with 21 bases between them. CDR3 coding DNA: TGTGCCAGCGGGTTGGCAGGCCCGACACTTTATGGCTACACCTTC. Translation: CASGLAGPTLYGYTF.

This clone occurred once. The chain uses TRBV9 and TRBJ2-3; tentative D call: TRBD2 (6 bases). The CDR3 has 17 residues. Trimming took 0 bases from V and 5 from J, leaving 19 bases between them. In germline, CDR1 is SGDLS, CDR2 YYNGEE. The CDR3 reads CASSVDPAGLLKDTQYF. CDR3 sequence (DNA): TGTGCCAGCAGCGTAGACCCGGCGGGGCTGTTGAAAGATACGCAGTATTTT.

Written as DNA, the CDR3 is TGCAGCGCCGCCCTCGGGTTACGGGCTGAAGCTTTCTTT. It translates to CSAALGLRAEAFF. The chain is built from TRBV29-1 and TRBJ1-1; no clear D. This CDR3 contains 13 residues. Germline CDR1 is SQVTM and CDR2 is ANQGSEA. V was clipped by 7 bases and J by 6 bases, with 18 bases between them.

This chain joins TRBV5-8 and TRBJ2-1, with 9 nucleotides matching TRBD1. Losses at the gene ends were 3 bases for V and 7 bases for J; bases not matched to a gene: 14. The germline gives CDR1 SGHTS, CDR2 YDEGEE. The CDR3 is 17 amino acids. This CDR3 is CASSSKRGGTGRNEQFF. The CDR3 DNA follows: TGTGCCAGCAGCTCGAAACGGGGCGGGACAGGGCGGAATGAGCAGTTCTTC.

The gene calls are TRBV25-1 and TRBJ2-5, with D maybe TRBD1 (5 bases). V was clipped by 7 bases and J by 4 bases, with 16 bases between them. In germline, CDR1 is MGHDK, CDR2 SYGVNS. CDR3 length equals 14 residues. The CDR3 is CASTDLRDGETQYF. Written as DNA, the CDR3 is TGTGCCAGCACCGACCTCAGGGATGGAGAGACCCAGTACTTC.

The chain joins TRBV6-6 to TRBJ2-7; TRBD2 matches at 7 bases. The CDR3 consists of 15 residues. Losses at the gene ends were 6 bases for V and 0 bases for J; bases not matched to a gene: 8. Per the germline V gene, CDR1 is MNHNY and CDR2 is SVGAGI (reference sequence). CDR3 sequence: CASSILAHSSYEQYF. CDR3 nucleotides: TGTGCCAGCAGCATACTAGCGCACTCCTCCTACGAGCAGTACTTC.

A few counts support this clone. The V and J genes are TRBV6-4 and TRBJ2-2; 7 bases map to TRBD1. V trimming: 2 bases; J trimming: 4 bases; junction bases outside the gene matches: 4. Germline loops: CDR1 MRHNA, CDR2 SNTAGT. CDR3 length: 15 amino acids. For the CDR3, the DNA is TGTGCCAGCAGTGACAGGGGGCTCGGCACCGGGGAGCTGTTTTTT. This sequence encodes CASSDRGLGTGELFF.

This chain connects TRBV27 to TRBJ1-1, with 9 bases aligning to TRBD1. Germline CDR1 MNHEY, CDR2 SMNVEV (reference sequence). V dropped 6 bases and J dropped 3; count of bases not matched to a gene: 5. This CDR3 is 14 amino acids long. CDR3 nucleotides: TGTGCCAGCAGGACAGACAGGGGGTACACTGAAGCTTTCTTT. It is translated as CASRTDRGYTEAFF.

This clone was found once. The chain has TRBV5-4 and TRBJ2-5; 15 nucleotides align to TRBD2. This CDR3 comprises 16 residues. Per the germline V gene, CDR1 is SGHNT and CDR2 is YYREEE (reference sequence). With V trimmed by 3 bases and J by 4 bases, 4 bases remained unmatched. The CDR3 region is CASSSGLAGGGETQYF. The CDR3 coding sequence is TGTGCCAGCAGCTCGGGACTAGCGGGAGGAGGAGAGACCCAGTACTTC.

This chain uses TRBV6-1 with TRBJ1-2, with D unresolved. Between the trimmed V and J ends, which lost 5 bases and 5 bases, there was a span of 15 bases. CDR3 size: 14 residues. Germline lookup yields CDR1 MNHNS and CDR2 SASEGT. In DNA, the CDR3 is TGTGCCAGCAGTACGAGATCGGTCTCGTATGGCTACACCTTC. Amino acids: CASSTRSVSYGYTF.

This sequence joins TRBV27 and TRBJ2-7; a possible D gene is TRBD2 (7 bases). This CDR3 is built from 15 residues. Germline-derived CDR1 and CDR2 are MNHEY and SMNVEV (reference sequence). Trimming shortened V by 4 bases and J by 2 bases, and 15 bases separated the two germline ends. This CDR3 is CASSSLGGGAYEQYF. The CDR3 nucleotides read TGTGCCAGCAGTTCTTTAGGGGGAGGGGCCTACGAGCAGTACTTC.

The gene calls are TRBV9 and TRBJ1-2, with D possibly matching TRBD1 (6 bases). Trimming pared 3 bases from V and 7 bases from J, leaving 13 bases between. This CDR3 contains 13 residues. The V gene's germline CDR1 is SGDLS and CDR2 YYNGEE. CDR3 amino acids: CASSAHRDGGYTF. CDR3 coding DNA: TGTGCCAGCAGCGCCCACAGGGACGGTGGCTACACCTTC.

The rearrangement links TRBV5-4 to TRBJ2-1, with D perhaps TRBD2 (5 bases). V shed 5 bases and J shed 7 bases, with 22 bases lying between them. CDR1 is SGHNT, CDR2 YYREEE, per germline (reference sequence). This CDR3 is built from 16 residues. This CDR3 is CASSWFVGAPPNEQFF. The CDR3 nucleotides read TGTGCCAGCAGTTGGTTTGTGGGAGCCCCCCCTAATGAGCAGTTCTTC.

The gene calls are TRBV2 and TRBJ2-2, with a weak D call TRBD2 (7 bases). The CDR3 is 18 amino acids. V was clipped by 3 bases and J by 5 bases, with 22 bases between them. Per the germline V gene, CDR1 is SNHLY and CDR2 is FYNNEI. DNA for the CDR3: TGTGCCAGCAGTGAGGGGGGCTGGAGGGAGGGCCTGACCGGGGAGCTGTTTTTT. Translation: CASSEGGWREGLTGELFF. Filled out from reference TRBV2 and TRBJ2-2, the complete variable domain reads EPEVTQTPSHQVTQMGQEVILRCVPISNHLYFYWYRQILGQKVEFLVSFYNNEISEKSEIFDDQFSVERPDGSNFTLKIRSTKLEDSAMYFCASSEGGWREGLTGELFFGEGSRLTVL.

The rearrangement links TRBV18 to TRBJ1-1; possibly TRBD1 for D (5 bases). Germline assignment: CDR1 KGHSH and CDR2 LQKENI. The CDR3 loop spans 14 amino acids. V shed 6 bases and J shed 1 base, with 12 bases lying between them. The CDR3 nucleotides are TGTGCCAGCTCCCGGGGGGTAGGGAACACTGAAGCTTTCTTT. It yields the protein CASSRGVGNTEAFF.

The chain carries TRBV19 and TRBJ1-2; D may be TRBD1 (5 bases). The CDR3 sequence is 15 residues long. Trimming stripped 5 bases from V and 8 bases from J, with 21 bases between. Germline lookup yields CDR1 LNHDA and CDR2 SQIVND (reference sequence). The CDR3 nucleotides read TGTGCCAGTAGTGTTAGGACAAGTAACTCAGGAGGCTACACCTTC. It is translated as CASSVRTSNSGGYTF.

The CDR3 sequence is CASSFPGLAYEQYF. The CDR3 nucleotides read TGTGCCAGCAGCTTTCCGGGACTAGCGTACGAGCAGTACTTC. This chain uses TRBV7-2 with TRBJ2-5; 10 bases are a match to TRBD2. The J call may be incorrect, as the DNA end agrees better with TRBJ2-7. Germline V gene data show CDR1 as SGHTA and CDR2 as FQGNSA. The CDR3 is 14 residues long.

In this sample, this clone turned up once. This rearrangement joins TRBV7-2 to TRBJ2-5, with D possibly matching TRBD2 (5 bases). Trimming left V 6 bases short and J 4 bases short, with 18 bases between. Germline values: CDR1 SGHTA, CDR2 FQGNSA. The CDR3 loop spans 15 amino acids. The CDR3 DNA follows: TGTGCCAGCAGTCTCCAGCGGTTGAGAGGAGAGACCCAGTACTTC. This translates into CASSLQRLRGETQYF.

This sequence joins TRBV30 and TRBJ2-1; D gene uncertain. The CDR3 contains 12 residues. Per the germline V gene, CDR1 is GTSNPN and CDR2 is SVGIG (reference sequence). V was cut by 2 bases and J by 0 bases, with 2 bases left in between. The CDR3 bases are TGTGCCTGGAGTCGCTCCTACAATGAGCAGTTCTTC. Amino acid sequence: CAWSRSYNEQFF.

This sequence joins TRBV30 and TRBJ1-3, with D perhaps matching TRBD1 (5 bases). Germline CDR1 reads GTSNPN; CDR2 reads SVGIG (reference sequence). CDR3 length: 15 amino acids. V was pared by 3 bases and J by 2 bases, with 14 bases between. As DNA, the CDR3 is TGTGCCTGGAGCGTGGGGGGAGGCCCTGGAAACACCATATATTTT. Its translation is CAWSVGGGPGNTIYF.

The chain carries TRBV6-5 and TRBJ2-3, with D possibly matching TRBD1 (6 bases). Germline lookup yields CDR1 MNHEY and CDR2 SVGAGI. V lost 4 bases, J lost 0 bases, and 14 bases lay in between. The CDR3 is 16 amino acids. CDR3 nucleotide sequence: TGTGCCAGCAGTTGGGGGCCCCAGGGTAGCACAGATACGCAGTATTTT. Protein: CASSWGPQGSTDTQYF.